The rows below give T cell receptor beta chains drawn from one sample of a study of cytomegalovirus exposure and HLA in healthy donors. The data were produced by immunoSEQ multiplex PCR, yet TCRdb's version contains in-frame clones alone and is incomplete. The sample contains 200,000 or so clones, roughly 80% of which appear only once. The specimen sequenced was PBMCs. The receptor set was obtained from a male donor in good health and CMV-seronegative. CDR3s include the opening cysteine and the closing phenylalanine or tryptophan. D genes are given only for firm matches. Clone size is stated in some rows and not others, as once, few, many or a class when expanded.

TRBV2	NA	TRBJ2-7	NA	TGTGCCAGCAAGGTAGCGGACCTCTACGAGCAGTACTTC	CASKVADLYEQYF
TRBV21-1	NA	TRBJ2-7	NA	TGTGCCAGCTCCCCCCACCAGACCCTAGCGGGCAGCGACTACGAGCAGTACTTC	CASSPHQTLAGSDYEQYF
TRBV19	once	TRBJ2-4	TRBD2	TGTGCCAGTAGTATACCCCCCGGGAGGAGCCCCCTCAAAAACATTCAGTACTTC	CASSIPPGRSPLKNIQYF
TRBV5-1	NA	TRBJ1-1	NA	TGCGCCAGCAGCTTGGCGGGAGGCAACACTGAAGCTTTCTTT	CASSLAGGNTEAFF
TRBV5-1	NA	TRBJ1-2	TRBD1	TGTGCCAGTCGGACAGGGGGACATGGCTACACCTTC	CASRTGGHGYTF
TRBV23-1	NA	TRBJ2-2	NA	TGCGCCAGCAGTCAATCCGCCAACCCCCCGGTTCCACTCCTCAACCCCGGGGAGCTGTTTTTT	CASSQSANPPVPLLNPGELFF
TRBV4-1	NA	TRBJ2-3	TRBD1	TGCGCCAGCAGTAGGACAGGGGAAAAAGATACGCAGTATTTT	CASSRTGEKDTQYF
TRBV5-1	NA	TRBJ1-1	NA	TGCGCCAGCAGCCGCCGCGGGCTTGAAGCTTTCTTT	CASSRRGLEAFF
TRBV5-1	once	TRBJ2-5	TRBD1	TGCGCCAGCAGCTCTGGACAGGGGATGTTGGAGACCCAGTACTTC	CASSSGQGMLETQYF
TRBV9	NA	TRBJ2-1	TRBD2	TGTGCCAGCAGCGTAGCCCCTAGCGGGAGATTTGAGCAGTTCTTC	CASSVAPSGRFEQFF
TRBV5-4	NA	TRBJ1-2	NA	TGTGCCAGCAGCTCCGGACGGGATAACTATGGCTACACCTTC	CASSSGRDNYGYTF
TRBV6-1	NA	TRBJ2-5	NA	TGTGCCAGCAGTGAGGAAGGGGGTGAGACCCAGTACTTC	CASSEEGGETQYF
TRBV4-2	once	TRBJ2-2	NA	TGTGCCAGCAGCCAACCTCTCGGGGAGCTGTTTTTT	CASSQPLGELFF
TRBV5-6	NA	TRBJ1-6	NA	TGTGCCAGCAGCTTGGGTTCCCCAAATTCACCCCTCCACTTT	CASSLGSPNSPLHF